This T cell receptor beta chain was sequenced for a study of cytomegalovirus exposure and HLA in healthy donors. General study points: For TCR beta chains, V- and J-gene trimming was later linked to a missense DCLRE1C variant. Most TCRs appeared rarely, but some public TCRs recurred in many donors. A later analysis reportedly identified an Asian-associated ancestry cluster as carrying fewer N-insertions than the approximately 730-donor mean.

PCR was performed using 60 Vbeta and 13 Jbeta primers. TCRdb keeps only in-frame clones here, not all; method: immunoSEQ multiplex PCR. The table includes fewer than 250,000 clones, 60% to 80% detected once. The CDR3 is 14 residues long. Germline V gene data show CDR1 as MNHEY and CDR2 as SMNVEV (reference sequence). J was trimmed by 2 bases and V by 5 bases; bases with no gene match: 6. As to this clone: Its antigen is unidentified.

The receptor was isolated from a male donor in good health and CMV-seronegative. The sequenced sample was PBMCs. This sequence joins TRBV27 and TRBJ2-7; 7 bases fit TRBD1. CDR3 DNA: TGTGCCAGCAGTAAAGGGGGCCATCCCTACGAGCAGTACTTC. Its protein product is CASSKGGHPYEQYF.